One TCR beta chain is described in this entry. The CDR3 is 14 amino acids. Trimming removed 5 bases at V and 4 bases at J, with 15 bases between. The germline CDR1 and CDR2 sequences are MNHEY and SMNVEV (reference sequence). RNA extraction gave at least 5.5 micrograms of total RNA per sample. These data are taken from a study of blood T cells in healthy people across ages. Then a second PCR, running about 6 to 12 cycles, was carried out with a sample-barcoded 5' primer and a J-beta primer mix. A tag from a template-switch adaptor with 12 random nucleotides marked each cDNA molecule. Each CDR3 protein is one row after TCRdb ran MiXCR on the 5' RACE reads. The sample yields some 1.6 million distinct CDR3 sequences, approximately 32% seen once.

The sequencing sample was made of blood. The TCR was taken from a woman aged 30 to 39 in good health. The J gene is TRBJ2-7, the V gene TRBV27; maybe TRBD1 (5 bases). DNA for the CDR3: TGTGCCAGCAGTCCGGACACATACCAATACGAGCAGTACTTC. Protein: CASSPDTYQYEQYF.